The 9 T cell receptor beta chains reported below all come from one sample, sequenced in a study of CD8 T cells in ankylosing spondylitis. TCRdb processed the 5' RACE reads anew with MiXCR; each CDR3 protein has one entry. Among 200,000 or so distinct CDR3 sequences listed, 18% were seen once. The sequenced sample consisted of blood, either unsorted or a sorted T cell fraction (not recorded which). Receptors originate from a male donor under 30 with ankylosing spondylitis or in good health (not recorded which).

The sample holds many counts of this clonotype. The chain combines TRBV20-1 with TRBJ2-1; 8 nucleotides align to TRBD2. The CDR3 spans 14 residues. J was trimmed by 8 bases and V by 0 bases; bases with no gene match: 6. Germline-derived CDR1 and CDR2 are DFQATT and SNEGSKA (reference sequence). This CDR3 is CSARDIQREYEQFF. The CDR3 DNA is TGCAGTGCTAGAGACATCCAGCGGGAGTATGAGCAGTTCTTC.

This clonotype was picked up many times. CDR3 region: CASSPEDGTQETQYF. DNA for the CDR3: TGCGCCAGCAGCCCGGAAGACGGAACCCAAGAGACCCAGTACTTC. V and J are TRBV5-1 and TRBJ2-5; D is unclear. V lost 4 bases, J lost 1 base, and 14 bases lay in between. Germline CDR1 reads SGHRS; CDR2 reads YFSETQ. This CDR3 comprises 15 residues.

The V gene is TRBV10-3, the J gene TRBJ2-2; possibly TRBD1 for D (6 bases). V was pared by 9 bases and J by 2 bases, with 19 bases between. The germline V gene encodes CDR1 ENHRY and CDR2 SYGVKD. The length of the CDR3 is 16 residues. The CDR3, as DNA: TGTGCCATAAAGAAGTCGGCAGGGGAAAACACCGGGGAGCTGTTTTTT. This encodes CAIKKSAGENTGELFF.

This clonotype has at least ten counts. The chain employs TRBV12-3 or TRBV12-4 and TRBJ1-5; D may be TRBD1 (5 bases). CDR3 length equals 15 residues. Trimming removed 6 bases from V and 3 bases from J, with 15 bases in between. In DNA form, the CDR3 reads TGTGCCAGCAGCCCCACCGGGACTATCAATCAGCCCCAGCATTTT. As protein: CASSPTGTINQPQHF.

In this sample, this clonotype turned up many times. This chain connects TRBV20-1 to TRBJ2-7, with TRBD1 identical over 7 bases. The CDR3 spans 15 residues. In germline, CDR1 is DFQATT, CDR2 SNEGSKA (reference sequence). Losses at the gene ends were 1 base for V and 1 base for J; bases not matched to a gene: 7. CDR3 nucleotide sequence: TGCAGTGCTAGAGGATGGACAGGCAAATCCTACGAGCAGTACTTC. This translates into CSARGWTGKSYEQYF.

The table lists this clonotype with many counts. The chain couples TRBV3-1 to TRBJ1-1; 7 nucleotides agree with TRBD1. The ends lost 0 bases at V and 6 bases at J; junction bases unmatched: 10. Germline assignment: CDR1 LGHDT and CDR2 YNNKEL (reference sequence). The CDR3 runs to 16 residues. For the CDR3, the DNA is TGTGCCAGCAGCCAAGATGGGCTGGGACAGTCGGCTGAAGCTTTCTTT. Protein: CASSQDGLGQSAEAFF.

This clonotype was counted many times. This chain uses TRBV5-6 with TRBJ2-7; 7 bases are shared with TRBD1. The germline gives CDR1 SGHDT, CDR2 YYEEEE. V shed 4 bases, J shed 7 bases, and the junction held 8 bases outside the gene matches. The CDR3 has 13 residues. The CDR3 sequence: CASSDRDRGEQYF. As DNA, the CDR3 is TGTGCCAGCAGCGACCGGGACAGAGGAGAGCAGTACTTC.

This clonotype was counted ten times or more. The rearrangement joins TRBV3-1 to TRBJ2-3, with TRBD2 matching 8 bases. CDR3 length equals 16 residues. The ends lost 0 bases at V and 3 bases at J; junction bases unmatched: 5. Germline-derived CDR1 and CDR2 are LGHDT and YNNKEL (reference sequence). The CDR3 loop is CASSQEVSGGTDTQYF. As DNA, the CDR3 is TGTGCCAGCAGCCAAGAAGTCAGCGGGGGAACAGATACGCAGTATTTT.

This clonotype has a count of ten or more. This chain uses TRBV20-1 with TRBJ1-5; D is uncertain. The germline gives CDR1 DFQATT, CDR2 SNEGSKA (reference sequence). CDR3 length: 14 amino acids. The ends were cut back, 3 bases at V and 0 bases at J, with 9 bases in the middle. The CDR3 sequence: CSASTAYSNQPQHF. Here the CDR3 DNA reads TGCAGTGCTAGCACTGCTTATAGCAATCAGCCCCAGCATTTT.